This T cell receptor (beta chain) was identified in a study of shared clonotypes between healthy human individuals. For the study at large: Used for every donor were three CD4 naive, three CD4 memory, two CD8 naive and one CD8 memory plate.

Study findings and constraints: Estimated clonotype richness was generally higher in naive than memory subsets. It was observed that about 5% of naive CD4 clonotypes were shared across several donors. Lower generation probabilities were found for non-shared clonotypes than for those shared by all four donors.

Naive CD8 populations comprised CD45RO-negative cells positively selected for CCR7, excluding terminally differentiated effector memory CD45RA+ cells. CDR1 and CDR2 from the germline V gene are LGHNA and YNFKEQ. The CDR3 is 14 residues long. Losses at the gene ends were 4 bases for V and 4 bases for J; bases not matched to a gene: 6. The protocol was immunoSEQ multiplex PCR, while the TCRdb copy is restricted to in-frame clones and leaves out a portion. The sample has about 1,900,000 clones, 85% to 95% seen once; the top ten hold roughly 1%. To note about this clone: The target antigen is unknown.

The chain carries TRBV4-2 and TRBJ2-5; 7 nucleotides align to TRBD1. Material for sequencing was naive CD8+ T cells sorted from blood. The origin of this receptor is a man younger than 35 in good health. For the CDR3, the DNA is TGTGCCAGCAGCCCTCTGGGACAGTCAGAGACCCAGTACTTC. Protein product: CASSPLGQSETQYF.